This T cell receptor beta chain was sequenced for a study of shared clonotypes between healthy human individuals. PCR replicates performed on unsorted PBMC used roughly 300 ng DNA, approximately 30,000 T cell genomes. Clones were read by immunoSEQ multiplex PCR, and TCRdb kept only the in-frame ones, dropping some. The table includes fewer than 500,000 clones, 75% to 80% detected once. Sample: PBMCs. This TCR was recovered from a middle-aged woman in good health. Some clones in this sample may be carry-over from other donors' samples.

The DNA of the CDR3 is TGTGCCAGCAGCCAAGGCCTTGCGGGAGGATCCGGGGAGCTGTTTTTT. This sequence encodes CASSQGLAGGSGELFF. The gene calls are TRBV4-2 and TRBJ2-2, with 8 bases matching TRBD2. Germline values: CDR1 LGHNA, CDR2 YNFKEQ. The J segment lost 6 bases and the V segment lost 1 base, leaving 7 bases of the junction unmatched. This CDR3 spans 16 amino acids.